The present entry profiles one T cell receptor beta chain with its context. Its specificity is not known. Clones were read by immunoSEQ multiplex PCR, and TCRdb kept only the in-frame ones, dropping some. The sample consists of over 50,000 clones, over 70% of them appearing once. The record originates from a study of T cells in localized non-small cell lung cancer. Study results and caveats: Uninvolved neighboring lung showed the greatest T cell clonality, exceeding tumor.

This CDR3 comprises 15 residues. V was cut by 5 bases and J by 7 bases, with 18 bases left in between. Germline-derived CDR1 and CDR2 are SGHTA and FQGNSA. This specimen was peripheral blood mononuclear cells, taken before any cancer treatment. The clonotype originates from a man aged 40 to 70 with stage III lung adenocarcinoma. The V gene is TRBV7-2, the J gene TRBJ2-1, with D possibly TRBD2 on 5 matching bases. DNA for the CDR3: TGTGCCAGCAGCCTCACGAGGGCCGTAAGGAATGAGCAGTTCTTC. Amino acid sequence: CASSLTRAVRNEQFF.